These 7 T cell receptor beta chains were all obtained from the same sample, sequenced in a study of identical twins (dated by TCRdb to 2016 to 2017). Libraries were prepared through 5' RACE. Instrument on record: Illumina HiSeq 2000. In TCRdb, the public reads were trimmed at Q25 with fastp and aligned with MiXCR, with productive beta chains retained. Every CDR3 protein is listed once, alongside the most common genes and DNA of its rows. Present in this sample are 300,000 or so distinct CDR3 sequences, roughly 9.7% of which were seen just once. Of the sample, approximately 6.6% falls within the top ten clones. These data were likewise used in another study, on yellow fever vaccine responses in identical twins.

Sequencing was done on a sample of CD8+ T cells sorted from blood. The source is a woman between 18 and 29 years old in good health.

Many counts were recorded for this clonotype. The genes are TRBV24-1 and TRBJ2-1, with TRBD1 matching 7 bases. The CDR3 is 16 amino acids. Germline V CDR1 and CDR2: KGHDR, SFDVKD. J was trimmed by 7 bases and V by 5 bases; bases with no gene match: 13. CDR3 in DNA: TGTGCCACCAGTGGCCACAGGGGAGATTTGGCGAATGAGCAGTTCTTC. Its translation is CATSGHRGDLANEQFF.

This rearrangement joins TRBV27 to TRBJ2-1; weak D call: TRBD1 (6 bases). With 6 bases removed from V and 3 bases from J, the gap between germline ends came to 15 bases. Germline lookup yields CDR1 MNHEY and CDR2 SMNVEV (reference sequence). CDR3 size: 15 residues. CDR3 nucleotide sequence: TGTGCCAGCAGGATTCGGACAGACTACTACAATGAGCAGTTCTTC. Amino acids: CASRIRTDYYNEQFF.

This clonotype was seen repeatedly, ten times or more. The chain uses TRBV6-1 and TRBJ2-7, with unresolved D. The CDR3 has 15 amino acids. Trimming took off 6 bases at V and 1 base at J, with 16 bases between the two ends. From germline, CDR1 is MNHNS and CDR2 SASEGT. The CDR3 DNA follows: TGTGCCAGCAGCACTCTGGAGACGGCGTCCTACGAGCAGTACTTC. Its protein is CASSTLETASYEQYF.

The chain is built from TRBV6-5 and TRBJ2-2; no clear D gene. Germline V gives CDR1 MNHEY, CDR2 SVGAGI. The CDR3 is made up of 13 amino acids. Deletions cut 1 base from V and 7 bases from J, with 7 bases between. Here the CDR3 DNA reads TGTGCCAGCAGTTACTTCGAAGGCGGGGAGCTGTTTTTT. Translation gives CASSYFEGGELFF.

This clonotype was detected many times. This rearrangement joins TRBV6-2 or TRBV6-3 to TRBJ2-3; a possible D gene is TRBD2 (5 bases). The germline V gene has CDR1 MNHEY and CDR2 SVGEGT. Trimming removed 4 bases at V and 0 bases at J, with 8 bases between. There are 14 residues in the CDR3. The CDR3 region is CASSSTRSTDTQYF. The CDR3 nucleotides are TGTGCCAGCAGTTCTACTAGGAGCACAGATACGCAGTATTTT.

In its sample, this clonotype was seen a few times. The CDR3, as DNA: TGTGCCACCAGCCCCAGCCGGCAAGAGACCCAGTACTTC. This gives the protein CATSPSRQETQYF. The chain carries TRBV15 and TRBJ2-5; D not resolved. The CDR3 has 13 amino acids. Germline loops: CDR1 LNHNV, CDR2 YYDKDF (reference sequence). The V gene lost 5 bases and the J gene lost 2 bases, with 9 bases spanning the gap.

This clonotype was observed a handful of times. V gene TRBV7-9 combines with J gene TRBJ2-5; D assignment may be TRBD1 or TRBD2 (5 bases each). This CDR3 comprises 14 residues. Germline CDR1 and CDR2: SEHNR and FQNEAQ (reference sequence). Trimming pared 5 bases from V and 4 bases from J, leaving 14 bases between. Written as DNA, the CDR3 is TGTGCCAGCAGCCAGAGGGGCCGAGGAGAGACCCAGTACTTC. It encodes CASSQRGRGETQYF.